This TCR beta chain was captured by sequencing in a study of blood T cell repertoires in COVID-19. The protocol was immunoSEQ multiplex PCR, while the TCRdb copy is restricted to in-frame clones and leaves out a portion. Among 350,000 to 550,000 clones, roughly 91% were seen once, and the ten largest hold 4% to 5.5%. Germline CDR1 reads SGHRS; CDR2 reads YFSETQ. This CDR3 contains 13 residues. After removal of 3 bases from V and 6 bases from J, the junction contained 4 bases not matched to a gene. The origin of this receptor is a woman in her twenties or thirties with acute or convalescent COVID-19. What was sequenced was peripheral blood. The chain has TRBV5-1 and TRBJ2-3, with TRBD1 matching 7 bases. Here the CDR3 reads CASSSTGADTQYF. The DNA for the CDR3 is TGCGCCAGCAGCTCCACAGGGGCCGATACGCAGTATTTT.